The clone carrying this TCR beta chain came up a few times. Its antigen is undetermined. The record originates from a study of post-analysis software for immune sequencing data. Study-level background: The disease courses spanned relapsing-remitting, secondary progressive and progressive-relapsing forms of multiple sclerosis.

This CDR3 is built from 16 residues. V gave up 5 bases and J gave up 4 bases; unmatched junction bases: 14. CDR1 is SGHDN, CDR2 FVKESK, per germline. General study results and limits: There was significantly lower normalized Chao1 diversity in multiple sclerosis patients than in controls. Compared with controls, patients had more of about 5 TRBV segments, including TRBV5-6, TRBV5-1 and TRBV20-1.

Each TCR beta cDNA library carried unique molecular identifiers. Researchers reported 400,000 to 600,000 cDNA molecules coming from around 1 to 9.1 million T cells. TCRdb fed the PCR reads into MiXCR, producing one record per CDR3 protein. This table has roughly 430,000 distinct CDR3 sequences, roughly 40% appearing once. V gene TRBV14 combines with J gene TRBJ2-7, with 7 positions matching TRBD2. The TCR originated in a girl aged 2-10 years with multiple sclerosis. Sequenced material: blood. The CDR3 spells CASSSYGASGVYEQYF. Here the CDR3 DNA reads TGTGCCAGCAGCTCGTACGGGGCTAGCGGCGTTTACGAGCAGTACTTC.